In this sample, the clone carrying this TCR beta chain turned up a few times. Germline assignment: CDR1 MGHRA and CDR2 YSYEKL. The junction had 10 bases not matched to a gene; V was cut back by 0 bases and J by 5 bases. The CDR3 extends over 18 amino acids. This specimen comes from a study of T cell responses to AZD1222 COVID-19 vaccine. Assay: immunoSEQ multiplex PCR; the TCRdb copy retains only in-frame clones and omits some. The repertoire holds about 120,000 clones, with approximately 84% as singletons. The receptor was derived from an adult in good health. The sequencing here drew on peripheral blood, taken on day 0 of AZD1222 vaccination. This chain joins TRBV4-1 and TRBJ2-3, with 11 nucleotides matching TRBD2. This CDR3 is CASSQDHGTSGLGDTQYF. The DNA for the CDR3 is TGCGCCAGCAGCCAAGATCACGGGACTAGCGGACTCGGAGATACGCAGTATTTT.